The 6 T cell receptor beta chains below were found in one sample sequenced in a study of CD4 T cells in relation to SARS-CoV-2 and coronaviruses. Assay: immunoSEQ multiplex PCR; the TCRdb copy retains only in-frame clones and omits some. Among roughly 23,000 clones listed, less than 70% were seen once. No antigen has been identified for these receptors. Before the COVID-19 pandemic, during about 2011-2019, CD4+ T cells were taken from unexposed donors. CD4+ T cells were isolated from the cells after about 11 days of culture. Sequenced sample: CD4+ T cells from PBMCs, cultured in vitro. These receptors were taken from a human donor in good health.

This chain connects TRBV6-5 to TRBJ1-1; D is uncertain. This CDR3 spans 15 amino acids. Trimming took off 2 bases at V and 2 bases at J, with 12 bases between the two ends. Germline V lookup: CDR1 MNHEY, CDR2 SVGAGI. The CDR3 loop reads CASSYGETYNTEAFF. The DNA of the CDR3 is TGTGCCAGCAGTTACGGGGAGACGTATAACACTGAAGCTTTCTTT.

This rearrangement joins TRBV12-3 or TRBV12-4 to TRBJ1-1, with D hard to call. V lost 3 bases and J lost 1, with 6 bases in between. This CDR3 region has 13 residues. The CDR3 DNA reads TGTGCCAGCAGTTTCAACGGGAACACTGAAGCTTTCTTT. Translated, it gives CASSFNGNTEAFF.

The V gene is TRBV9, the J gene TRBJ1-2; 9 bases map to TRBD1. The V gene's germline CDR1 is SGDLS and CDR2 YYNGEE. The CDR3 extends over 15 amino acids. The trim removed 6 bases at V and 3 bases at J, leaving 9 bases unmatched. For the CDR3, the DNA is TGTGCCAGCACCGCGGGAGGGACAGGGTACTATGGCTACACCTTC. Protein: CASTAGGTGYYGYTF. The full variable domain, completed using reference TRBV9 and TRBJ1-2, is DSGVTQTPKHLITATGQRVTLRCSPRSGDLSVYWYQQSLDQGLQFLIQYYNGEERAKGNILERFSAQQFPDLHSELNLSSLELGDSALYFCASTAGGTGYYGYTFGSGTRLTVV.

V is TRBV18 and J is TRBJ2-2; D uncertain. V dropped 3 bases and J dropped 0 bases, with 14 bases sitting between them. The CDR3 is 17 amino acids. The V gene's germline CDR1 is KGHSH and CDR2 LQKENI. CDR3 nucleotide sequence: TGTGCCAGCTCACCCCCGACAATCCTCGCGAACACCGGGGAGCTGTTTTTT. Protein sequence: CASSPPTILANTGELFF.

The gene calls are TRBV11-3 and TRBJ2-7; D is possibly TRBD2 (7 bases). Per the germline V gene, CDR1 is SGHNT and CDR2 is YENEEA. This CDR3 has 13 residues. V was clipped by 5 bases and J by 6 bases, with 14 bases between them. The CDR3, as DNA: TGTGCCAGCAGCCAGAGGGGGGGCCGCGAGCAGTACTTC. As protein: CASSQRGGREQYF.

The chain has TRBV5-8 and TRBJ2-7; the D gene is possibly TRBD1 (6 bases). V dropped 2 bases and J dropped 0 bases, with 12 bases sitting between them. The CDR3 is made up of 15 amino acids. CDR1 is SGHTS and CDR2 is YDEGEE in the germline V gene. The CDR3 protein is CASSFADSSSYEQYF. CDR3 in DNA: TGTGCCAGCAGCTTCGCGGACAGCAGCTCCTACGAGCAGTACTTC. The full variable domain, with the rest looked up from reference TRBV5-8 and TRBJ2-7, is EAGVTQSPTHLIKTRGQQATLRCSPISGHTSVYWYQQALGLGLQFLLWYDEGEERNRGNFPPRFSGRQFPNYSSELNVNALELEDSALYLCASSFADSSSYEQYFGPGTRLTVT.